This T cell receptor (beta chain) was retrieved from a study of CD8+CD57+ T cells in acquired aplastic anemia. Background on the study: The average for DNA from sorted CD4+ and CD8+ cells was roughly 3 ug. Overall study results and limits: About 29 shared CD8+ CDR3s appeared highly expressed within patients' immunodominant clones. In CD8+ cells, Simpson's diversity showed no significant difference between patients and controls.

Comment on this clonotype: Its specificity is unknown.

There are 16 residues in the CDR3. Germline V gene lookup returns CDR1 LNHNV and CDR2 YYDKDF (reference sequence). V lost 1 base and J lost 2, with 14 bases in between. Genomic DNA acted as the template from which TCR beta VDJ combination and CDR3 sequence profiling were carried out. One entry per CDR3 protein, called by TCRdb with MiXCR from the reads. The sample comprises around 80,000 distinct CDR3 sequences, under 80% of which are singletons, and roughly 80% rests with the top ten. All sequencing subjects had displayed CD8+CD57+ cell expansion on flow cytometry. When blood sampling took place, the patients had received no therapy.

The chain has TRBV15 and TRBJ1-1; D uncertain. Sequenced input: sorted CD4+, CD8+, or CD8+CD57+ T cells (not recorded which) from PBMCs. This clonotype was sampled from a human donor with aplastic anemia. CDR3: CATSRGYTQTNTEAFF. The DNA for the CDR3 is TGTGCCACCAGCAGAGGATATACGCAGACAAACACTGAAGCTTTCTTT.